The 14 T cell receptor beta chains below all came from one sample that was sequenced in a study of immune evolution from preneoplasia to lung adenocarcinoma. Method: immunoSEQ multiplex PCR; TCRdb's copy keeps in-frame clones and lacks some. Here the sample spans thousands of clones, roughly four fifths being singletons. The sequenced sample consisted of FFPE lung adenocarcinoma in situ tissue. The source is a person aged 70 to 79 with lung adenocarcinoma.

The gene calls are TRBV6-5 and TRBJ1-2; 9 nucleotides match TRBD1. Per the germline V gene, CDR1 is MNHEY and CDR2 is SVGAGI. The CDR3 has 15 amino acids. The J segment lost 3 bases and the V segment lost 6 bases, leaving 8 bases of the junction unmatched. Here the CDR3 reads CASRSQGAGDYGYTF. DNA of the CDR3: TGTGCCAGCAGATCACAGGGGGCGGGGGACTATGGCTACACCTTC.

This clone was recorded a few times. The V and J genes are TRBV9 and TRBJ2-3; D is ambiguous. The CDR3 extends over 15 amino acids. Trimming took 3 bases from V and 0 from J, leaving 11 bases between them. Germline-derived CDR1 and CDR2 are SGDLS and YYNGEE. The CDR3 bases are TGTGCCAGCAGCGCCATTCTTGCTAGCACAGATACGCAGTATTTT. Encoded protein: CASSAILASTDTQYF.

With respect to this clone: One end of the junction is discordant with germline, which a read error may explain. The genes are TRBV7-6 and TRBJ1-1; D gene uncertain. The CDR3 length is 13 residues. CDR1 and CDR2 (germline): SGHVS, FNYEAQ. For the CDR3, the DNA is TGTGCCAGCAGCTTAGAGTATAGGACTGGAGCTTTCTTT. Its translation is CASSLEYRTGAFF.

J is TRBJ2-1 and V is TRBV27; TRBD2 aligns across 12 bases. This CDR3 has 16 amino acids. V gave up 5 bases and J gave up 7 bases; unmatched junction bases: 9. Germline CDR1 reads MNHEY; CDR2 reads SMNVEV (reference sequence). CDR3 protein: CASSPWTSGKGNEQFF. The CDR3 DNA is TGTGCCAGCAGTCCCTGGACTAGCGGGAAAGGTAATGAGCAGTTCTTC.

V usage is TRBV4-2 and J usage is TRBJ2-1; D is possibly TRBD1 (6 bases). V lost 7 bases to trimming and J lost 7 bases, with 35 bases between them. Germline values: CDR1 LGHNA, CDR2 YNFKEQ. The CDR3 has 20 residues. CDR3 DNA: TGTGCCAGCATTTCCTTAGGGGGAGAAGCGGACGGTCGGATCGGAAATGAGCAGTTCTTC. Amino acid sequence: CASISLGGEADGRIGNEQFF.

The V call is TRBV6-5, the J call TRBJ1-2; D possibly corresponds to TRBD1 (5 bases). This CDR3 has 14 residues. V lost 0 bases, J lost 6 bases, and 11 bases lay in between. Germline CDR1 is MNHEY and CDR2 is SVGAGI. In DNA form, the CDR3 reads TGTGCCAGCAGTTACTCAATACAGGACAATGGCTACACCTTC. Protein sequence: CASSYSIQDNGYTF.

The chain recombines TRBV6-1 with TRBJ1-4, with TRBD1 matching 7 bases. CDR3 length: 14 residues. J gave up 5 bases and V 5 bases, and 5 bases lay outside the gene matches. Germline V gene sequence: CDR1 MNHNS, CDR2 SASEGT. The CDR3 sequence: CASSSGGTNEKLFF. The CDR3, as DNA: TGTGCCAGCAGTTCAGGGGGGACCAATGAAAAACTGTTTTTT.

CDR3 amino acids: CASTLQGTLVNF. The CDR3, as DNA: TGTGCCAGCACTCTACAGGGGACGTTGGTGAACTTC. The chain combines TRBV21-1 with TRBJ2-7; TRBD1, the D gene given by the table, was not confirmed from the DNA. TRBV21-1 has pseudogene status. This CDR3 is built from 12 residues.

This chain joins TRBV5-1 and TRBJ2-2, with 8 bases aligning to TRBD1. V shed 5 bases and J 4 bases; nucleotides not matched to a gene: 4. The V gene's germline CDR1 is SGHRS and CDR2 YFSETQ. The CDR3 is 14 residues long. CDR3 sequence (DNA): TGCGCCAGCAGTCCAGGGGGCATCACCGGGGAGCTGTTTTTT. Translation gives CASSPGGITGELFF.

CDR3 nucleotides: TGTGCTCCCTGCGGTGGCTACACCTTC. Protein: CAPCGGYTF. The chain uses TRBV21-1 and TRBJ1-2. TRBV21-1 is a recognized pseudogene. This CDR3 is 9 amino acids long.

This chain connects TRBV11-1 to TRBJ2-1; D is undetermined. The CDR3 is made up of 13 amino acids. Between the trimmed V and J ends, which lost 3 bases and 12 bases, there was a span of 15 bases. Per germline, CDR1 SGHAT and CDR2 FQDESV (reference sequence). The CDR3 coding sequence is TGTGCCAGCAGCTTCGGTCTAGAAAGCAGGCAGTTCTTC. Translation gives CASSFGLESRQFF.

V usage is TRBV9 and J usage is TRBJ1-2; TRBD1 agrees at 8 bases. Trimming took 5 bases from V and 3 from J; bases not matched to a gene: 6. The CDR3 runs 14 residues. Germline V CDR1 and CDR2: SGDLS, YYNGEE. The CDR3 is CASRMDREDYGYTF. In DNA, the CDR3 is TGTGCCAGCAGGATGGACAGGGAGGACTATGGCTACACCTTC.

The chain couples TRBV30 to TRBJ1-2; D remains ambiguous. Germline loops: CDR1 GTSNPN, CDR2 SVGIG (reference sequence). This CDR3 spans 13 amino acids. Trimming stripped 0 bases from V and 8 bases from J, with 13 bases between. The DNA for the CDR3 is TGTGCCTGGAGTGTGGGGAGGGAAGAGGGCTACACCTTC. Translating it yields CAWSVGREEGYTF.

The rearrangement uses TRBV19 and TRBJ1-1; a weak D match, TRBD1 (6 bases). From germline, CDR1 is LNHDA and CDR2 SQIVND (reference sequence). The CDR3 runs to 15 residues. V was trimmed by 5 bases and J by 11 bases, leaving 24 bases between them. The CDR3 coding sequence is TGTGCCAGTAGTTCACTAGCGGCAGGGGAGGTTGCGGCTTTCTTT. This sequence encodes CASSSLAAGEVAAFF.